The subject of this entry is one TCR beta chain. As yet, its antigen is unknown. This specimen comes from a study of graft-versus-host responses after intestinal transplantation. Turning to the study itself: Those transplanted obtained multivisceral, liver-intestinal, or isolated intestinal grafts.

Germline V gene data show CDR1 as SGDLS and CDR2 as YYNGEE. The CDR3 length is 14 residues. With 4 bases removed from V and 6 bases from J, the gap between germline ends came to 17 bases. The repertoire was sequenced with immunoSEQ multiplex PCR; TCRdb's copy has only in-frame clones and lacks some. The table shows 90,000 to 150,000 clones, with roughly 95% occurring only once. This specimen consisted of unstimulated CD8+ T cells sorted from spleen or lymph node cells, obtained before intestinal transplant. The chain is built from TRBV9 and TRBJ2-7; the D gene could be TRBD1 or TRBD2 (6 bases each). The receptor comes from a human donor who received an intestinal transplant. The CDR3, as DNA: TGTGCCAGCAGCTCAAGGCCAGGAGGGGGCGAGCAGTACTTC. Translation: CASSSRPGGGEQYF.